Listed here are 10 T cell receptor beta chains from one sample, sequenced in a study of CD8 T cells in Susac syndrome. Reverse transcription of about 0.5 to 1 ug RNA was performed with random hexamers. Each CDR3 protein gets one entry after TCRdb re-called the immunoSEQ multiplex PCR reads with MiXCR. The sample consists of more than 75,000 distinct CDR3 sequences, roughly 93% of them appearing once. The sample consisted of CD8+ T cells from PBMCs. The source is a human donor in good health.

V is TRBV6-5 and J is TRBJ2-4, with 10 bases fitting TRBD1. Germline V CDR1 and CDR2: MNHEY, SVGAGI. With V trimmed by 0 bases and J by 7 bases, 6 bases remained unmatched. CDR3 length: 16 residues. The CDR3 reads CASSYSYLGQGNIQYF. The CDR3, as DNA: TGTGCCAGCAGTTACTCGTATTTGGGACAGGGGAACATTCAGTACTTC.

The chain joins TRBV9 to TRBJ2-5, with 14 bases lining up with TRBD2. Germline CDR1 reads SGDLS; CDR2 reads YYNGEE. The trim removed 4 bases at V and 2 bases at J, leaving 7 bases unmatched. The CDR3 loop spans 17 amino acids. CDR3 protein: CASSSGTSGGAQETQYF. The DNA for the CDR3 is TGTGCCAGCAGCTCCGGGACTAGCGGGGGAGCGCAAGAGACCCAGTACTTC. Combining the CDR3 with reference TRBV9 and TRBJ2-5 gives the whole variable domain DSGVTQTPKHLITATGQRVTLRCSPRSGDLSVYWYQQSLDQGLQFLIQYYNGEERAKGNILERFSAQQFPDLHSELNLSSLELGDSALYFCASSSGTSGGAQETQYFGPGTRLLVL.

The rearrangement joins TRBV20-1 to TRBJ2-3; TRBD1 is a possible D gene (6 bases). The CDR3 length is 15 residues. Germline lookup yields CDR1 DFQATT and CDR2 SNEGSKA (reference sequence). Trimming removed 6 bases from V and 4 bases from J, with 20 bases in between. The CDR3 region is CSANAENRDADTQYF. In DNA form, the CDR3 reads TGCAGTGCAAACGCTGAAAACAGGGATGCAGATACGCAGTATTTT.

The chain has TRBV12-3 or TRBV12-4 and TRBJ2-5; no clear D. This CDR3 is built from 11 residues. V dropped 8 bases and J dropped 4 bases, with 8 bases sitting between them. Here the CDR3 DNA reads TGTGCCAGCCCCCTAGTAGAGACCCAGTACTTC. Translating gives CASPLVETQYF.

J is TRBJ1-2 and V is TRBV25-1; D is possibly TRBD1 (6 bases). Per the germline V gene, CDR1 is MGHDK and CDR2 is SYGVNS. The CDR3 contains 14 residues. V lost 6 bases, J lost 5 bases, and 16 bases lay in between. The CDR3 loop reads CASRVGTGPYGYTF. CDR3 sequence (DNA): TGTGCCAGCAGAGTGGGCACAGGGCCTTATGGCTACACCTTC.

The chain is built from TRBV20-1 and TRBJ2-1; TRBD2 agrees at 8 bases. Germline-derived CDR1 and CDR2 are DFQATT and SNEGSKA (reference sequence). Germline trimming cut 3 bases from V and 4 bases from J; bases unmatched to any gene: 8. This CDR3 contains 15 residues. CDR3 region: CSASPLAGNYNEQFF. CDR3 nucleotides: TGCAGTGCTAGTCCTCTAGCGGGCAATTACAATGAGCAGTTCTTC.

V usage is TRBV27 and J usage is TRBJ2-1; TRBD1 matches at 8 bases. The CDR3 consists of 14 residues. Germline V gene lookup returns CDR1 MNHEY and CDR2 SMNVEV (reference sequence). Trimming removed 2 bases from V and 4 bases from J; junction bases left unmatched: 1. The CDR3 nucleotides are TGTGCCAGCAGTTTACAGGGGGCATACAATGAGCAGTTCTTC. Residues: CASSLQGAYNEQFF.

The chain has TRBV4-3 and TRBJ1-2; D unresolved. V lost 0 bases to trimming and J lost 2 bases, with 10 bases between them. Germline V gene data show CDR1 as LGHNA and CDR2 as YSLEER. The CDR3 extends over 15 amino acids. The CDR3 region is CASSQEVLGNYGYTF. The CDR3, as DNA: TGCGCCAGCAGCCAAGAGGTGCTTGGGAACTATGGCTACACCTTC.

This clonotype was seen a handful of times. This chain links TRBV29-1 with TRBJ2-7, with unresolved D. Germline V gene lookup returns CDR1 SQVTM and CDR2 ANQGSEA. The CDR3 has 12 amino acids. V gave up 4 bases and J gave up 2 bases, with 9 bases separating them. DNA for the CDR3: TGCAGCGTTGTCTTCGGACCCTACGAGCAGTACTTC. It translates to CSVVFGPYEQYF.

This chain links TRBV15 with TRBJ2-2, with TRBD1 matching over 9 bases. The CDR3 is made up of 14 amino acids. Trimming removed 3 bases from V and 6 bases from J; junction bases left unmatched: 2. Germline CDR1 is LNHNV and CDR2 is YYDKDF (reference sequence). CDR3 loop: CATSRDRGSGELFF. The CDR3, as DNA: TGTGCCACCAGCAGGGACAGGGGATCCGGGGAGCTGTTTTTT. Variable domain in full (rest from reference TRBV15 and TRBJ2-2): DAMVIQNPRYQVTQFGKPVTLSCSQTLNHNVMYWYQQKSSQAPKLLFHYYDKDFNNEADTPDNFQSRRPNTSFCFLDIRSPGLGDTAMYLCATSRDRGSGELFFGEGSRLTVL.